The present T cell receptor (beta chain) was sequenced within a study of cytomegalovirus exposure and HLA in healthy donors. Study findings and constraints: Reports state that TCR beta sequences accurately predicted most subjects' HLA-A and HLA-B alleles.

Amplification used 60 Vbeta primers and 13 Jbeta primers. Profiling relied on immunoSEQ multiplex PCR, and the TCRdb table lists in-frame clones only, not all of them. This sample has 150,000 to 200,000 clones, with 77% found just once. This clone has only one observation. Its antigen is unknown. The TCR comes from a female donor in good health and CMV-seronegative. Sequenced material: PBMCs.

CDR3 DNA sequence: TGTGCCAGCAGCCAAGAGATTGTGGCTAGCGGAGCCTACGAGCAGTACTTC. It encodes CASSQEIVASGAYEQYF. V gene TRBV4-2 combines with J gene TRBJ2-7; 7 nucleotides agree with TRBD2. The V gene end was trimmed by 0 bases and the J gene end by 2 bases; junction bases not matched to a gene: 10. The V gene's germline CDR1 is LGHNA and CDR2 YNFKEQ. The CDR3 is 17 residues long.